What follows describes a single TCR beta chain. Produced via immunoSEQ multiplex PCR; TCRdb's table is partial and in-frame only. The sample consists of 360,000 or so clones, 89% of them appearing once. The sample is drawn from a study of blood T cell repertoires in COVID-19. CDR1 is MNHEY and CDR2 is SVGAGI in the germline V gene. CDR3 length: 14 residues. With 2 bases removed from V and 10 bases from J, the gap between germline ends came to 12 bases. The sequencing sample was made of PBMCs or T cells enriched from blood (not recorded which). The genes are TRBV6-5 and TRBJ1-6; weak D call: TRBD1 (5 bases). This clonotype was obtained from a young woman who had recovered from COVID-19. CDR3 sequence reads: CASSYARAVSPLHF. CDR3 sequence (DNA): TGTGCCAGCAGTTACGCCAGGGCGGTATCACCCCTCCACTTT.